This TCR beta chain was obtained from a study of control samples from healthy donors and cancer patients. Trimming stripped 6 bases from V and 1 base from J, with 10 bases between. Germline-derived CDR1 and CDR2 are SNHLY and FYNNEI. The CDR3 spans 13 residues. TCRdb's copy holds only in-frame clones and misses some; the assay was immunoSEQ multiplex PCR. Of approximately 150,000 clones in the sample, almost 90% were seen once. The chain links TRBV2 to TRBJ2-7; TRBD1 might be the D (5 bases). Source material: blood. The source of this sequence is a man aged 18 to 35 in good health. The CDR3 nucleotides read TGTGCCAGCAGCGAGACAGCTTCCTACGAGCAGTACTTC. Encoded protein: CASSETASYEQYF.